These T cell receptor beta chains were read from a single sample in a study of cytomegalovirus exposure and HLA in healthy donors. Method: immunoSEQ multiplex PCR; TCRdb's copy keeps in-frame clones and lacks some. The data hold about 200,000 clones, with about 79% observed a single time. The sequencing input was PBMCs. Source of these receptors: a male donor in good health and CMV-seronegative. CDR3s include the opening cysteine and the closing phenylalanine or tryptophan. The order of the fields is clone size, V gene, J gene, D gene, CDR3 DNA, CDR3 protein. The D gene is left open where the match is weak. A row's size may be missing; if present it is once, few, many or a size class.

few,TRBV7-3,TRBJ2-2,TRBD1,TGTGCCAGCCTGGGACAGGGGTATGCCGGGGAGCTGTTTTTT,CASLGQGYAGELFF
NA,TRBV30,TRBJ2-5,NA,TGTGCCTGGAGCCGGGGGAGCGGGTCTAGGGGGACCCAGTACTTC,CAWSRGSGSRGTQYF
NA,TRBV15,TRBJ2-2,NA,TGTGCCACCAGCAGAGATGGGCGGGTCACCGGGGAGCTGTTTTTT,CATSRDGRVTGELFF
NA,TRBV7-9,TRBJ2-7,TRBD2,TGTGCCAGCAGCTTATTAGCGGGGGGCCCCCGACCCCAGCAGTACTTC,CASSLLAGGPRPQQYF
NA,TRBV9,TRBJ2-1,TRBD2,TGTGCCAGCAGCGGTAGCGGGAGCAGGACCTACAATGAGCAGTTCTTC,CASSGSGSRTYNEQFF
few,TRBV9,TRBJ1-5,TRBD1,TGTGCCAGCAGCCCCGCCCACAGGGGCCAGCCCCAGCATTTT,CASSPAHRGQPQHF
once,TRBV5-4,TRBJ2-5,TRBD2,TGTGCCAGCAGCTTAACCGCGGGGGGCGAAGAGACCCAGTACTTC,CASSLTAGGEETQYF
NA,TRBV11-3,TRBJ2-6,TRBD2,TGTGCCAGCAGCCCATGGGGGGGGACTGGGGCCAACGTCCTGACTTTC,CASSPWGGTGANVLTF
NA,TRBV20-1,TRBJ1-1,TRBD1,TGCAGTGCTCGACAGGGGGCGGACGCTTTCTTT,CSARQGADAFF
NA,TRBV4-1,TRBJ2-7,NA,TGCGCCAGCAGCCAAGCGGGGGTTAGCCGTAGGAACTACGAGCAGTACTTC,CASSQAGVSRRNYEQYF
NA,TRBV18,TRBJ1-5,TRBD1,TGTGCCAGCTCACGCGGACAGGGCGGGAGCAATCAGCCCCAGCATTTT,CASSRGQGGSNQPQHF
NA,TRBV5-4,TRBJ1-2,NA,TGTGCTAGCAGCGGCTCAGTGTATGGCTACACCTTC,CASSGSVYGYTF
few,TRBV11-2,TRBJ2-2,TRBD2,TGTGCCAGCAGCTTAGTACTAGCGGGAGGACTAAACACCGGGGAGCTGTTTTTT,CASSLVLAGGLNTGELFF
NA,TRBV13,TRBJ1-2,TRBD1,TGTGCCAGCAGCATCCGACAGGGTCATGGGAATGGCTACACCTTC,CASSIRQGHGNGYTF
NA,TRBV5-1,TRBJ1-2,TRBD1,TGCGCCAGCAGCTTGGGGGCAGGGGGGACTAACTATGGCTACACCTTC,CASSLGAGGTNYGYTF
NA,TRBV18,TRBJ1-1,NA,TGTGCCAGCTCACCACTGGAGGGTTTAAAGGACACTGAAGCTTTCTTT,CASSPLEGLKDTEAFF
NA,TRBV28,TRBJ2-7,NA,TGTGCCAGCAGGCAGGGGTCCCGCCCAAGCATCTACGAGCAGTACTTC,CASRQGSRPSIYEQYF
NA,TRBV2,TRBJ2-3,TRBD1,TGTGCCAGCAGTCCTCTGCCCGGGACAGTAAGCACAGATACGCAGTATTTT,CASSPLPGTVSTDTQYF
many,TRBV6-4,TRBJ2-3,TRBD2,TGTGCCAGCAGCCGTAGCGGGGAGGCAGATACGCAGTATTTT,CASSRSGEADTQYF
NA,TRBV29-1,TRBJ2-5,TRBD2,TGCAGCCTAGCGGGTGGGGGGGAGACCCAGTACTTC,CSLAGGGETQYF
NA,TRBV5-4,TRBJ2-2,TRBD2,TGTGCCAGCAGCACAATAGCGGGGGCGAACACCGGGGAGCTGTTTTTT,CASSTIAGANTGELFF
NA,TRBV18,TRBJ2-7,TRBD1,TGTGCCAGCTCCCCCGGGACAGGGACCTACGAGCAGTACTTC,CASSPGTGTYEQYF
NA,TRBV29-1,TRBJ1-4,TRBD1,TGCAGACCCAGGGACAGTCTTAATGAAAAACTGTTTTTT,CRPRDSLNEKLFF
once,TRBV7-9,TRBJ1-2,NA,TGTGCCAGCAGCTTAGAGTCGAGGGAAATCTATGGCTACACCTTC,CASSLESREIYGYTF
NA,TRBV9,TRBJ2-1,NA,TGTGCCAGCAGCGTAGCTTCCGGGAACAATGAGCAGTTCTTC,CASSVASGNNEQFF
once,TRBV11-2,TRBJ2-5,TRBD1,TGTGCCAGCAGCCCCACAGGGGCATGGGAGACCCAGTACTTC,CASSPTGAWETQYF
few,TRBV19,TRBJ2-2,TRBD2,TGTGCCAGTAGTGGTCTCGCGGGAGGGCGGCCCGGGGAGCTGTTTTTT,CASSGLAGGRPGELFF
NA,TRBV2,TRBJ2-2,TRBD2,TGTGCCAGCAGTCTTGAGCGGGGGGTAAACACCGGGGAGCTGTTTTTT,CASSLERGVNTGELFF
few,TRBV5-4,TRBJ2-3,NA,TGTGCCAGCAGCTTGAAGGGCAGGGGCTTCACAGATACGCAGTATTTT,CASSLKGRGFTDTQYF
NA,TRBV5-4,TRBJ2-2,TRBD1,TGTGCCAGCAGCTTGGGACAGGGGGCGCGGACCGGGGAGCTGTTTTTT,CASSLGQGARTGELFF
NA,TRBV5-4,TRBJ1-6,NA,TGTGCCAGCACCACGGGGGGGAATTCACCCCTCCACTTT,CASTTGGNSPLHF
NA,TRBV5-1,TRBJ2-3,NA,TGCGCCAGCAGCTTGGCGTCAACTAGCACAGATACGCAGTATTTT,CASSLASTSTDTQYF
NA,TRBV13,TRBJ2-3,NA,TGTGCCAGCAGACTAGGGACTGACGGAATTAATACGCAGTATTTT,CASRLGTDGINTQYF
NA,TRBV19,TRBJ1-2,NA,TGTGCCAGTAGTTCCCAGGGAAGGAAGGATTATGGCTACACCTTC,CASSSQGRKDYGYTF
NA,TRBV19,TRBJ1-5,NA,TGTGCCAGTAGTACCACACTGCATAGGGGGTCCCAGCATTTT,CASSTTLHRGSQHF
NA,TRBV4-2,TRBJ2-2,NA,TGTGCCAGCAGCCCACCCCCGGGAGAGAGGGAGCTGTTTTTT,CASSPPPGERELFF
NA,TRBV9,TRBJ1-2,NA,TGTGCCAGCAGCGTTGGACTCGGCTACACCTTC,CASSVGLGYTF
NA,TRBV6-6,TRBJ2-7,NA,TGTGCCAGCACCCCGGGAACTAGAACTGAGCAGTACTTC,CASTPGTRTEQYF
few,TRBV4-3,TRBJ2-7,TRBD1,TGCGCCAGCAGCCGGATGATCGAACGGACAGGGGGGGACGAGCAGTACTTC,CASSRMIERTGGDEQYF
NA,TRBV7-2,TRBJ2-2,NA,TGTGCCAGCAGCTTAGCGGGACAGAACACCGGGGAGCTGTTTTTT,CASSLAGQNTGELFF
NA,TRBV5-5,TRBJ2-7,NA,TGTGCCAGCAGCCCCCCCCGCCTGACCAACTACGAGCAGTACTTC,CASSPPRLTNYEQYF